The T cell receptor beta chain described here comes from a study of OX40 agonist ivuxolimab in advanced cancers. Background on the whole study: The costimulatory receptor OX40 (CD134) was targeted by ivuxolimab, a fully human IgG2 agonistic monoclonal antibody. Intravenous ivuxolimab was administered to patients every 2 weeks at six dose levels: 0.01, 0.1, 0.3, 1.5, 3 and 10 mg/kg. Among the roughly 52 dose-escalation patients, some 19 had hepatocellular carcinoma, approximately 15 melanoma, 9 renal cell carcinoma and 9 head and neck cancer. A male proportion of under 85% and a mean age of approximately 60 years, ranging from about 23 to 90, were recorded for the dose-escalation cohort. Prior anti-PD-1, anti-PD-L1 or anti-CTLA-4 therapy was permitted, and approximately 39% of dose-escalation patients had received checkpoint inhibitors. Partial responses were achieved by three dose-escalation patients, of whom one had hepatocellular carcinoma and two had cutaneous melanoma. Peripheral TCRbeta sequencing was intended to test whether TCR sequence diversity was altered and clonal T-cell expansion was caused by ivuxolimab. The paper reports the monotherapy dose-escalation portion (N of about 50 patients) of the phase I ivuxolimab trial.

On this clone itself: Its antigen remains unidentified. Nothing much larger sits one base from this clone, and base qualities are not available.

Genomic DNA was extracted from sorted cells for sequencing of the TCRbeta CDR3 region. TCRbeta CDR3 regions were sequenced using the immunoSEQ Assay. As stored in TCRdb, this immuneACCESS dataset retains in-frame rearrangements with V and J assigned. A fraction of the clones does not appear; measured against another copy, unresolved V genes explain less than half of the discrepancy, and the remainder lacks a known reason. The sample table records over 40,000 clones; approximately 88% of these occur just once. 3.5% to 5.5% of the sample is in the top ten clones. What the authors observed across the whole study: In the 0.1-3.0 mg/kg groups, partial responders were among the patients with the lowest normalized peripheral clonal expansion, particularly in CD8+ T cells. Low levels of normalized T-cell clonal expansion were also shown by some nonresponding patients. Which antigens the clonally expanded peripheral T cells were specific for was not determined. After ivuxolimab, more expanded clones were found on average in CD8+ T cells than in CD4+ T cells. At doses from 0.1 to 3.0 mg/kg, clonal expansion was seen in both CD4+ and CD8+ blood T cells between baseline and week 6.

Patients with a history of autoimmune disease or receiving systemic immunosuppression were excluded from the trial. Peripheral blood for TCR sequencing was collected from all dose cohorts at baseline, on cycle 4 day 1, and on cycle 7 day 1. The samples were taken from a phase I, first-in-human, multicenter, open-label dose-escalation trial of ivuxolimab. Adults with locally advanced or metastatic melanoma, renal cell carcinoma, hepatocellular carcinoma or head and neck squamous cell carcinoma were enrolled in the trial. Before TCR sequencing, CD4+ T cells and CD8+ T cells from peripheral blood were sorted into separate populations. The sample was CD4+ or CD8+ T cells sorted from blood, taken in a trial of the OX40 agonist ivuxolimab. The sequence derives from an adult with an advanced solid tumor such as melanoma, head and neck, liver or kidney cancer.

The CDR3 region: CASSYGRQGTNSPLHF. The DNA reads as follows: TGTGCCAGCAGTTACGGTCGTCAGGGGACGAATTCACCCCTCCACTTT. The chain couples TRBV6-5 to TRBJ1-6, and perhaps TRBD1 as D gene, on 6 matching bases. The CDR3 has 16 amino acids, counting the end cysteine and phenylalanine. Only the CDR3 region is kept as DNA, spanning 48 bases read in frame from base 1. The germline V gene gives CDR1 as MNHEY and CDR2 as SVGAGI. V loses 2 bases, J loses 7 bases, and the germline ends lie 15 bases apart.